This is a list of T cell receptor beta chains from one sample in a study of regulatory T cells in long-lasting Graves disease. MiXCR, applied by TCRdb to the multiplex PCR reads, yields one record per CDR3 protein. The table shows about 620,000 distinct CDR3 sequences, with roughly 15% occurring only once. These data were likewise used in another study, on T cells in Graves' hyperthyroidism and ophthalmopathy.

The sample was peripheral blood mononuclear cells (PBMCs), taken at new diagnosis, from a patient treated with antithyroid drugs. Every receptor here comes from a woman in her twenties or thirties with Graves disease. CDR3s include the opening cysteine and the closing phenylalanine or tryptophan. Fields, in order: J gene, D gene, V gene, clone size, CDR3 protein, CDR3 DNA. The D gene is left open where the match is weak. The size field is filled for only some rows; it gives once, few, many or a size class.

>TRBJ1-1|TRBD1|TRBV19|-
CASNRWRGLGTEAFF
TGTGCCAGTAACCGGTGGAGGGGGCTCGGCACTGAAGCTTTCTTT
>TRBJ2-7|-|TRBV20-1|-
CSATAFEYEQYF
TGCAGTGCTACCGCCTTCGAATACGAGCAGTACTTC
>TRBJ2-1|-|TRBV24-1|-
CATSDLRGETRKQYNEQFF
TGTGCCACCAGTGATTTGCGGGGTGAGACGAGGAAACAATACAATGAGCAGTTCTTC
>TRBJ2-1|TRBD2|TRBV18|few
CASSPPVRSSGYNEQFF
TGTGCCAGCTCACCACCAGTTCGGTCTAGCGGATACAATGAGCAGTTCTTC
>TRBJ2-3|TRBD2|TRBV19|-
CASSIGGLVEDTQYF
TGTGCCAGTAGTATTGGGGGACTAGTGGAAGATACGCAGTATTTT
>TRBJ1-6|-|TRBV3-1|few
CASSQEGAGGRLNF
TGTGCCAGCAGCCAAGAAGGGGCGGGGGGACGTCTGAACTTT
>TRBJ2-1|TRBD2|TRBV20-1|many
CSAREAGKIYNEQFF
TGCAGTGCTAGAGAAGCGGGGAAAATCTACAATGAGCAGTTCTTC
>TRBJ2-1|-|TRBV20-1|many
CSARGADSYNEQFF
TGCAGTGCTAGAGGTGCTGACTCCTACAATGAGCAGTTCTTC
>TRBJ1-5|-|TRBV27|few
CATWSGGINQPQHF
TGTGCCACCTGGTCCGGGGGGATCAATCAGCCCCAGCATTTT
>TRBJ1-1|-|TRBV7-9|-
CASSFEERGSQNTEAFF
TGTGCCAGCAGCTTTGAAGAGAGGGGGAGCCAGAACACTGAAGCTTTCTTT
>TRBJ2-7|TRBD2|TRBV6-1|many
CASRATSGSLGEQYF
TGTGCCAGCAGGGCTACTAGCGGGAGTTTGGGGGAGCAGTACTTC
>TRBJ1-2|TRBD1|TRBV28|many
CASSRQGGGYTF
TGTGCCAGCAGTAGACAGGGTGGAGGCTACACCTTC
>TRBJ2-1|TRBD2|TRBV5-1|many
CASSRGGSGSYNEQFF
TGCGCCAGCAGCCGTGGCGGGAGTGGATCCTACAATGAGCAGTTCTTC
>TRBJ2-7|-|TRBV6-2/TRBV6-3|many
CASSYPDYEQYF
TGTGCCAGCAGTTACCCGGACTACGAGCAGTACTTC
>TRBJ1-6|-|TRBV27|many
CASSTGTPNSPLHF
TGTGCCAGCAGTACCGGGACACCTAATTCACCCCTCCACTTT
>TRBJ2-3|-|TRBV24-1|many
CATSDFLGRASTDTQYF
TGTGCCACCAGTGATTTCCTTGGCAGGGCTAGCACAGATACGCAGTATTTT
>TRBJ1-1|-|TRBV5-5|few
CASSSYNLGTEAFF
TGTGCCAGCAGCTCCTACAATTTGGGGACTGAAGCTTTCTTT
>TRBJ2-7|TRBD2|TRBV6-2/TRBV6-3|few
CASSLLAGLPYEQYF
TGTGCCAGCAGCCTACTAGCGGGATTGCCCTACGAGCAGTACTTC
>TRBJ2-2|TRBD2|TRBV6-1|few
CASRRRAGSNTGELFF
TGTGCCAGCAGGCGGCGAGCGGGATCGAACACCGGGGAGCTGTTTTTT
>TRBJ2-7|TRBD1|TRBV3-1|-
CASSQGTQTGLRSYEQYF
TGTGCCAGCAGCCAAGGGACCCAGACAGGGCTCCGATCCTACGAGCAGTACTTC
>TRBJ2-3|TRBD1|TRBV5-6|few
CASRETGSVTDTQYF
TGTGCCAGTCGTGAGACAGGGTCTGTCACAGATACGCAGTATTTT
>TRBJ2-7|-|TRBV11-2|many
CASSRNSEQYF
TGTGCCAGCAGCCGAAACTCTGAGCAGTACTTC
>TRBJ1-2|TRBD1|TRBV10-3|many
CAISAAQGSNYGYTF
TGTGCCATCAGTGCGGCACAGGGGAGCAACTATGGCTACACCTTC
>TRBJ2-5|-|TRBV2|many
CATKSSALERTQYF
TGTGCCACGAAGTCTTCGGCTTTAGAGAGGACCCAGTACTTC
>TRBJ1-1|TRBD1|TRBV7-2|few
CASSPLGQRMNTEAFF
TGTGCCAGCAGCCCGTTGGGACAGCGGATGAACACTGAAGCTTTCTTT
>TRBJ2-3|-|TRBV7-2|many
CASSLRAGRATDTQYF
TGTGCCAGCAGCTTAAGGGCGGGACGAGCCACAGATACGCAGTATTTT
>TRBJ2-7|-|TRBV6-5|-
CTSSYHEGPTYEQYF
TGTACCAGCAGTTACCACGAGGGCCCAACCTACGAGCAGTACTTC
>TRBJ2-7|-|TRBV28|many
CASSSPLTAHLRKYF
TGTGCCAGCAGTTCCCCCCTGACAGCTCACCTACGAAAGTACTTC
>TRBJ2-7|-|TRBV5-1|few
CASSLGGGAGEQYF
TGCGCCAGCAGCTTGGGAGGGGGCGCGGGGGAGCAGTACTTC
>TRBJ2-4|-|TRBV28|-
CASSFFGKGSSKNIQYF
TGTGCCAGCAGTTTTTTTGGGAAGGGTTCTTCCAAAAACATTCAGTACTTC
>TRBJ1-6|-|TRBV6-2/TRBV6-3|many
CASSYSTHGNSPLHF
TGTGCCAGCAGTTACTCGACCCACGGGAATTCACCCCTCCACTTT
>TRBJ2-7|TRBD2|TRBV6-2/TRBV6-3|-
CASSVRLAGAYEQYF
TGTGCCAGCAGTGTCCGGCTAGCGGGAGCATACGAGCAGTACTTC
>TRBJ1-2|-|TRBV28|many
CASSQSSLADIYGYTF
TGTGCCAGCAGCCAGAGTTCCTTGGCAGACATCTATGGCTACACCTTC
>TRBJ1-1|-|TRBV29-1|many
CSVTRLGVTEAFF
TGCAGCGTCACTCGATTGGGGGTCACTGAAGCTTTCTTT
>TRBJ1-6|-|TRBV7-9|few
CATQSGIFGVNSPLHF
TGTGCCACTCAATCGGGCATCTTTGGCGTGAATTCACCCCTCCACTTT
>TRBJ2-3|TRBD2|TRBV7-9|many
CASSFWTSGTDTQYF
TGTGCCAGCAGCTTCTGGACTAGCGGCACAGATACGCAGTATTTT
>TRBJ2-3|-|TRBV2|many
CASSDLLVRDTQYF
TGTGCCAGCAGTGACCTTCTAGTCCGAGATACGCAGTATTTT
>TRBJ2-7|-|TRBV7-2|-
CASSRQRAIYEQYF
TGTGCCAGCAGTCGACAGAGAGCTATCTACGAGCAGTACTTC
>TRBJ2-7|TRBD2|TRBV12-5|many
CASGRSGSDEQYF
TGTGCTAGTGGCAGGAGCGGGAGCGACGAGCAGTACTTC
>TRBJ2-7|-|TRBV28|-
CASSLSRGTPYEQYF
TGTGCCAGCAGTTTAAGTAGGGGGACCCCCTACGAGCAGTACTTC
>TRBJ2-7|-|TRBV11-2|-
CASSLASAGSYEQYF
TGTGCCAGCAGCTTAGCAAGTGCGGGATCCTACGAGCAGTACTTC